The present T cell receptor (beta chain) was sequenced within a study of blood T cells in healthy people across ages. In the study overall: Per every two T cells, about one barcoded beta molecule was captured by template switching.

Study findings and constraints: Diversity estimates drawn from one million T cells were deemed underestimates.

The second PCR ran about 6 to 12 cycles with a sample-barcoded 5' primer and J-beta primers. Each cDNA molecule carried a tag from a template-switch adaptor that contained 12 random nucleotides. From the 5' RACE reads, TCRdb called clonotypes with MiXCR, one entry per CDR3 protein. The table lists around 1,100,000 distinct CDR3 sequences, roughly two fifths of them singletons. Total RNA was extracted at no less than 5 micrograms per sample. About this clonotype: The antigen remains unidentified.

The material sequenced was blood. The sequence was obtained from a man between 18 and 35 years old in good health.

This CDR3 is CASSLGRSRTEAFF. As DNA, the CDR3 is TGCGCCAGCAGCCTGGGACGGTCGCGCACTGAAGCTTTCTTT. The V and J genes are TRBV5-1 and TRBJ1-1; the D gene is possibly TRBD1 (5 bases). CDR3 length equals 14 residues. Germline-derived CDR1 and CDR2 are SGHRS and YFSETQ. V lost 4 bases, J lost 4 bases, and 14 bases lay in between.